The 20 T cell receptor beta chains listed next were all sequenced from one sample in a study of cytomegalovirus exposure and HLA in healthy donors listed by TCRdb under 2017. Receptor libraries were prepared by the immunoSEQ multiplex PCR assay. A mixture of 60 forward primers for TCR Vbeta segments and 13 reverse primers for TCR Jbeta segments was used in the multiplex PCR. Drawn from immuneACCESS, this table holds only the in-frame rearrangements with V and J called that TCRdb kept. Clones are partly lost; checked studies trace under half to an unresolved V gene and leave the rest unexplained. Within this sample are 100,000 to 150,000 clones, with about 83% of them counted one time only. Approximately 3.6% of the sample is taken by the ten largest. The specimen sequenced was PBMCs. Every receptor here comes from a man aged 25-45 years in good health and CMV-seronegative.

In nucleotides, the CDR3 is TGTGCCAGTAGTATTCGAATAGCGCCCAATGAGCAGTTCTTC. It specifies CASSIRIAPNEQFF. J is TRBJ2-1 and V is TRBV19; tentative D call: TRBD2 (5 bases). V dropped 3 bases and J dropped 6 bases, with 12 bases sitting between them. The CDR3 totals 14 residues. Germline V gives CDR1 LNHDA, CDR2 SQIVND (reference sequence).

The rearrangement links TRBV6-5 to TRBJ1-5; 7 positions match TRBD1. Trimming at V came to 6 bases and at J to 9 bases, leaving 11 bases not matched to a gene. Germline CDR1 is MNHEY and CDR2 is SVGAGI. The CDR3 has 14 amino acids. This CDR3 reads CASRPGDSRRPQHF. CDR3 DNA: TGTGCCAGCAGACCGGGGGACAGCCGGAGGCCCCAGCATTTT.

The V gene is TRBV5-3, the J gene TRBJ1-6, with D possibly being TRBD1 (6 bases). TRBV5-3 belongs to the ORF category, with a function that is uncertain. The CDR3 spans 16 residues. Trimming took 2 bases from V and 7 from J, leaving 16 bases between them. Here the CDR3 reads CARSFRQDLGNSPLHF. The DNA of the CDR3 is TGTGCCAGAAGCTTTAGACAGGATCTAGGGAATTCACCCCTCCACTTT.

This clone was recorded once. The rearrangement joins TRBV6-5 to TRBJ1-6, with D unresolved. This CDR3 has 12 residues. Germline assignment: CDR1 MNHEY and CDR2 SVGAGI. Trimming left V 6 bases short and J 4 bases short, with 4 bases between. In DNA form, the CDR3 reads TGTGCCAGCAGCCCGTATAATTCACCCCTCCACTTT. Encoded protein: CASSPYNSPLHF.

The rearrangement joins TRBV5-1 to TRBJ2-1, with 10 nucleotides matching TRBD2. Germline-derived CDR1 and CDR2 are SGHRS and YFSETQ. The CDR3 contains 15 residues. V lost 2 bases, J lost 9 bases, and 8 bases stayed unmatched. Here the CDR3 reads CASSFSLAGVSEQFF. CDR3 coding DNA: TGCGCCAGCAGCTTTAGTCTAGCGGGAGTATCTGAGCAGTTCTTC.

This clone was observed a few times. V usage is TRBV30 and J usage is TRBJ1-3; D is possibly TRBD1 (6 bases). CDR1 GTSNPN and CDR2 SVGIG come from the germline V gene (reference sequence). The CDR3 totals 14 residues. With 6 bases removed from V and 4 bases from J, the gap between germline ends came to 16 bases. This CDR3 is CACPAGGAGNTIYF. The CDR3 bases are TGTGCCTGCCCGGCTGGGGGGGCGGGAAACACCATATATTTT.

The chain uses TRBV7-9 and TRBJ2-5; 7 nucleotides line up with TRBD1. The J call could be wrong; TRBJ2-7 is a better fit for the DNA end. CDR1 and CDR2 (germline): SEHNR, FQNEAQ (reference sequence). This CDR3 is 17 amino acids long. In DNA, the CDR3 is TGTGCCAGCAGCCCACAATTACCCGGACAGGTCTCCTACGAGCAGTACTTC. As protein: CASSPQLPGQVSYEQYF.

This sequence joins TRBV19 and TRBJ1-1; 7 nucleotides agree with TRBD1. The CDR3 has 15 amino acids. Germline CDR1 reads LNHDA; CDR2 reads SQIVND (reference sequence). Germline trimming cut 3 bases from V and 4 bases from J; bases unmatched to any gene: 8. This CDR3 is CASSMAGGTRTEAFF. The CDR3 DNA follows: TGTGCCAGTAGTATGGCAGGGGGGACTCGCACTGAAGCTTTCTTT. Full variable domain (rest looked up from reference TRBV19 and TRBJ1-1): DGGITQSPKYLFRKEGQNVTLSCEQNLNHDAMYWYRQDPGQGLRLIYYSQIVNDFQKGDIAEGYSVSREKKESFPLTVTSAQKNPTAFYLCASSMAGGTRTEAFFGQGTRLTVV.

V is TRBV19 and J is TRBJ2-6, with 7 bases aligning to TRBD1. CDR3 length equals 18 residues. Germline CDR1 is LNHDA and CDR2 is SQIVND (reference sequence). Trimming at V came to 4 bases and at J to 1 base, leaving 10 bases not matched to a gene. The CDR3 region has the DNA TGTGCCAGTAGTAACCCCTGGACAGGTGGTTCTGGGGCCAACGTCCTGACTTTC. Translated, it gives CASSNPWTGGSGANVLTF.

V gene TRBV4-3 combines with J gene TRBJ2-3; 7 bases are shared with TRBD2. CDR3 length: 16 residues. V lost 4 bases, J lost 6 bases, and 13 bases stayed unmatched. The germline V gene has CDR1 LGHNA and CDR2 YSLEER. Written as DNA, the CDR3 is TGCGCCAGCAGCCCCGATCCGGGGGGTTCAGGGGATACGCAGTATTTT. Translation gives CASSPDPGGSGDTQYF.

The V and J genes are TRBV2 and TRBJ1-1; 12 bases are a match to TRBD1. With 5 bases clipped from V and 6 bases from J, the junction kept 4 bases outside the gene matches. This CDR3 contains 14 residues. Germline CDR1 SNHLY, CDR2 FYNNEI. CDR3 DNA sequence: TGTGCCAGCAGTAGGGGACAGGGGGCCGCTGAAGCTTTCTTT. It encodes CASSRGQGAAEAFF.

The rearrangement uses TRBV25-1 and TRBJ1-1; no clear D gene. The CDR3 length is 16 residues. Trimming removed 0 bases at V and 6 bases at J, with 17 bases between. Germline V gives CDR1 MGHDK, CDR2 SYGVNS. For the CDR3, the DNA is TGTGCCAGCAGTGAATACGGCCCCGGGGTATGGGCTGAAGCTTTCTTT. This gives the protein CASSEYGPGVWAEAFF. Full variable domain (missing parts from reference TRBV25-1 and TRBJ1-1): EADIYQTPRYLVIGTGKKITLECSQTMGHDKMYWYQQDPGMELHLIHYSYGVNSTEKGDLSSESTVSRIRTEHFPLTLESARPSHTSQYLCASSEYGPGVWAEAFFGQGTRLTVV.

The J gene is TRBJ2-1, the V gene TRBV29-1, with TRBD2 matching 14 bases. Germline lookup yields CDR1 SQVTM and CDR2 ANQGSEA. The CDR3 has 16 amino acids. The junction had 4 bases not matched to a gene; V was cut back by 5 bases and J by 1 base. CDR3 DNA sequence: TGCAGCGTTCTCGGGACTAGCGGGGGATCCTACAATGAGCAGTTCTTC. This sequence encodes CSVLGTSGGSYNEQFF.

The V and J genes are TRBV28 and TRBJ2-7, with 8 positions matching TRBD2. V lost 7 bases and J lost 2; bases outside the gene matches: 7. CDR1 and CDR2 from the germline V gene are MDHEN and SYDVKM. The length of the CDR3 is 14 residues. CDR3 residues: CASNLSGKAYEQYF. The CDR3 DNA is TGTGCCAGCAATCTTAGCGGGAAGGCCTACGAGCAGTACTTC.

This rearrangement joins TRBV28 to TRBJ1-6; maybe TRBD1 (6 bases). Germline V gene sequence: CDR1 MDHEN, CDR2 SYDVKM. The CDR3 length is 16 residues. The V gene lost 5 bases and the J gene lost 6 bases, with 17 bases spanning the gap. The CDR3 DNA is TGTGCCAGCAGTCCAACCCGAAGAGGGGGTAATTCACCCCTCCACTTT. Protein product: CASSPTRRGGNSPLHF.

V and J are TRBV15 and TRBJ2-7, with 8 bases identical to TRBD1. The trim removed 5 bases at V and 3 bases at J, leaving 9 bases unmatched. The CDR3 is 15 amino acids. Germline CDR1 LNHNV, CDR2 YYDKDF (reference sequence). The CDR3 nucleotides are TGTGCCACCAGCCCGGACAGGGTAAAGTACTACGAGCAGTACTTC. Translated, it gives CATSPDRVKYYEQYF.

The genes are TRBV4-2 and TRBJ1-2; 7 nucleotides align to TRBD1. Unmatched junction bases numbered 3, after V lost 0 bases and J lost 5 bases. The CDR3 runs 14 residues. Germline V gene data show CDR1 as LGHNA and CDR2 as YNFKEQ. Here the CDR3 reads CASSQDRDSYGYTF. The CDR3 DNA follows: TGTGCCAGCAGCCAAGACCGGGACAGTTATGGCTACACCTTC.

This chain links TRBV4-1 with TRBJ2-7; TRBD2 matches 16 bases. This CDR3 contains 16 residues. CDR1 MGHRA and CDR2 YSYEKL come from the germline V gene. The V segment lost 4 bases and the J segment 6 bases; nucleotides outside the gene matches: 6. CDR3 in DNA: TGCGCCAGCAGCCGTGAGGGACTAGCGGGGGGGCTCGAGCAGTACTTC. Translation: CASSREGLAGGLEQYF.

This chain uses TRBV19 with TRBJ2-6; D remains ambiguous. The CDR3 is 12 amino acids. CDR1 LNHDA and CDR2 SQIVND come from the germline V gene (reference sequence). V lost 9 bases and J 4 bases, leaving 7 bases between the germline ends. CDR3 region: CASQAGANVLTF. The CDR3 nucleotides read TGTGCCAGCCAGGCCGGGGCCAACGTCCTGACTTTC.

The V call is TRBV2, the J call TRBJ2-5; D perhaps matches TRBD2 (6 bases). Germline V gene data show CDR1 as SNHLY and CDR2 as FYNNEI. V gave up 9 bases and J gave up 2 bases, with 19 bases separating them. This CDR3 has 15 residues. In DNA form, the CDR3 reads TGTGCCAGTTCACAAGCGGGTCAGACACAAGAGACCCAGTACTTC. As protein: CASSQAGQTQETQYF. Based on the CDR3 plus reference TRBV2 and TRBJ2-5, the full variable domain is EPEVTQTPSHQVTQMGQEVILRCVPISNHLYFYWYRQILGQKVEFLVSFYNNEISEKSEIFDDQFSVERPDGSNFTLKIRSTKLEDSAMYFCASSQAGQTQETQYFGPGTRLLVL.